This T cell receptor (beta chain) emerged from a study of shared clonotypes between healthy human individuals. Across the whole study: Each donor had three CD4 naive, three CD4 memory, two CD8 naive and one CD8 memory plate.

Points from the study as a whole: Compared with clonotypes that all four donors shared, non-shared clonotypes had lower generation probabilities.

Germline loops: CDR1 SGHAT, CDR2 FQNNGV. The CDR3 has 15 residues. The V gene lost 4 bases and the J gene lost 3 bases, with 16 bases spanning the gap. Original analysis: With immunoSEQ giving junction-only sequences and no quality scores, filtering differed. TCRdb's table, derived via immunoSEQ multiplex PCR, lists solely in-frame clones and lacks some. That table furnishes V, J and clone size, whereas the DNA furnished D and trimming. The sample lists over 850,000 clones; 70% to 80% were seen once. Worth noting for this clone: What it binds is unknown.

The sequence was obtained from a man aged 18-30 years in good health. Some clones in this sample may be carry-over from other donors' samples. Material for sequencing was memory CD4+ T cells from PBMCs. Subset defined: CD45RA-negative fraction. The chain links TRBV11-2 to TRBJ2-7; TRBD2 might be the D (6 bases). CDR3 protein: CASSSVRGNHYEQYF. The DNA for the CDR3 is TGTGCCAGCAGCTCGGTCCGGGGGAACCACTACGAGCAGTACTTC.